What follows is one TCR beta chain and its context. Trimming left V 5 bases short and J 1 base short, with 9 bases between. The CDR3 is 14 residues long. Germline CDR1 is SGHNT and CDR2 is YENEEA. The data originate from a study of shared T cell receptors in the human thymus. The repertoire was sequenced with immunoSEQ multiplex PCR; TCRdb's copy has only in-frame clones and lacks some. The profile shows just under 550,000 clones, approximately 80% of them singletons. This sample also appeared in a second study, on human thymus T cells. That work states: Among the donors, all were healthy Finnish infants having corrective surgery for congenital heart defects. Thymus pieces cut out during corrective heart surgery were the tissue that was used. V and J genes seemed to be used with bias in thymic and blood repertoires. What related research reported was that thymic repertoires overlapped highly among unrelated individuals.

The sequencing input was thymocytes. This TCR was sampled from a boy under two years old with a congenital heart defect. The V and J genes are TRBV11-3 and TRBJ2-4, with a weak D call TRBD1 (5 bases). The CDR3 DNA sequence: TGTGCCAGCAGCCCTCCAGGGGCCAAAAACATTCAGTACTTC. Translated, it gives CASSPPGAKNIQYF.